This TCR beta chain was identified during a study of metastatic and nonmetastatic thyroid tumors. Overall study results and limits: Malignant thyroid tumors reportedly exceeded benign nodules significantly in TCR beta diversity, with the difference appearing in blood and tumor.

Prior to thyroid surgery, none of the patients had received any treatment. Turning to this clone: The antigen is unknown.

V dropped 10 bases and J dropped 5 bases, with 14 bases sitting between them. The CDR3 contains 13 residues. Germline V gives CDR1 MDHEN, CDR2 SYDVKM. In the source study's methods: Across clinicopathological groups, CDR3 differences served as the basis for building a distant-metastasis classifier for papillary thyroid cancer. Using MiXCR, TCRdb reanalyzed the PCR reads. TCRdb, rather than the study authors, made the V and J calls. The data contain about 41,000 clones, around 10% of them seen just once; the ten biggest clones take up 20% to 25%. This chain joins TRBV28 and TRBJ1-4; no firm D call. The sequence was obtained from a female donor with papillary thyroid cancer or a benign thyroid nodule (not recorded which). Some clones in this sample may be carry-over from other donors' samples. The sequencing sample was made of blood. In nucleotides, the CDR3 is TGTGCCACCCATCCGGCGGGGAATGAAAAACTGTTTTTT. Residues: CATHPAGNEKLFF.